The 17 T cell receptor beta chains given below trace back to one sample, sequenced in a study of blood T cell repertoires in COVID-19. The repertoire was sequenced with immunoSEQ multiplex PCR; TCRdb's copy has only in-frame clones and lacks some. The table includes about 480,000 clones, 75% to 90% detected once. The source material was peripheral blood. The receptors were sampled from a man between 18 and 35 years old with COVID-19, enrolled during active disease.

The V gene is TRBV2, the J gene TRBJ2-5; 8 bases agree with TRBD2. From germline, CDR1 is SNHLY and CDR2 FYNNEI. J gave up 5 bases and V 5 bases, and 7 bases lay outside the gene matches. This CDR3 region has 14 residues. CDR3 region: CASSYGTRGETQYF. CDR3 nucleotides: TGTGCCAGCAGTTACGGGACTAGGGGGGAGACCCAGTACTTC.

The chain has TRBV6-1 and TRBJ1-6, with TRBD1 identical over 7 bases. V trimming: 4 bases; J trimming: 0 bases; junction bases outside the gene matches: 3. Germline CDR1 is MNHNS and CDR2 is SASEGT. The CDR3 extends over 16 amino acids. The CDR3 region is CASSVQGSSYNSPLHF. The CDR3 bases are TGTGCCAGCAGTGTACAGGGGAGCTCCTATAATTCACCCCTCCACTTT.

This clone was seen a handful of times. The rearrangement links TRBV30 to TRBJ1-2; D is ambiguous. The CDR3 is 11 residues long. With 4 bases removed from V and 4 bases from J, the gap between germline ends came to 7 bases. The germline CDR1 and CDR2 sequences are GTSNPN and SVGIG (reference sequence). CDR3 sequence: CAWTESYGYTF. In DNA, the CDR3 is TGTGCCTGGACAGAATCCTATGGCTACACCTTC.

The V and J genes are TRBV27 and TRBJ2-3; D might be TRBD2 (5 bases). V was cut by 6 bases and J by 5 bases, with 12 bases left in between. From germline, CDR1 is MNHEY and CDR2 SMNVEV (reference sequence). The CDR3 consists of 13 residues. In DNA form, the CDR3 reads TGTGCCAGCAGGAGACTATCGGTAGATACGCAGTATTTT. Encoded protein: CASRRLSVDTQYF.

The CDR3 protein is CATSDPKFGTGNEQFF. CDR3 sequence (DNA): TGTGCCACCAGTGATCCCAAGTTCGGGACAGGGAATGAGCAGTTCTTC. This chain connects TRBV24-1 to TRBJ2-1; 9 nucleotides align to TRBD1. With V trimmed by 3 bases and J by 7 bases, 9 bases remained unmatched. The germline V gene encodes CDR1 KGHDR and CDR2 SFDVKD. CDR3 length equals 16 residues.

The rearrangement uses TRBV19 and TRBJ1-4; possible D gene TRBD1, 5 bases. Germline values: CDR1 LNHDA, CDR2 SQIVND (reference sequence). Between the trimmed V and J ends, which lost 3 bases and 8 bases, there was a span of 16 bases. The CDR3 covers 15 residues. CDR3: CASSIDEDMSEKLFF. DNA for the CDR3: TGTGCCAGTAGTATTGATGAGGACATGTCCGAAAAACTGTTTTTT. Full variable domain (remainder filled in from reference TRBV19 and TRBJ1-4): DGGITQSPKYLFRKEGQNVTLSCEQNLNHDAMYWYRQDPGQGLRLIYYSQIVNDFQKGDIAEGYSVSREKKESFPLTVTSAQKNPTAFYLCASSIDEDMSEKLFFGSGTQLSVL.

As regards this clone: The same CDR3 can be traced to other DNA sequences in this sample. The CDR3 protein is CATSRGGGSNQPQHF. The CDR3 DNA is TGTGCCACCAGCAGGGGGGGAGGCAGCAATCAGCCCCAGCATTTT. The chain joins TRBV15 to TRBJ1-5; possible D gene TRBD1, 5 bases. The CDR3 loop spans 15 amino acids. Trimming shortened V by 3 bases and J by 1 base, and 10 bases separated the two germline ends. CDR1 LNHNV and CDR2 YYDKDF come from the germline V gene (reference sequence). Full variable domain (rest looked up from reference TRBV15 and TRBJ1-5): DAMVIQNPRYQVTQFGKPVTLSCSQTLNHNVMYWYQQKSSQAPKLLFHYYDKDFNNEADTPDNFQSRRPNTSFCFLDIRSPGLGDTAMYLCATSRGGGSNQPQHFGDGTRLSIL.

The chain employs TRBV24-1 and TRBJ1-3; possible D gene TRBD1, 6 bases. There are 14 residues in the CDR3. V was cut by 4 bases and J by 2 bases, with 8 bases left in between. Germline-derived CDR1 and CDR2 are KGHDR and SFDVKD. In nucleotides, the CDR3 is TGTGCCACCAGTGAGCCAGGGGCTGGAAACACCATATATTTT. The encoded protein is CATSEPGAGNTIYF.

The chain employs TRBV5-4 and TRBJ2-5; 9 nucleotides align to TRBD1. Germline CDR1 is SGHNT and CDR2 is YYREEE (reference sequence). V shed 4 bases and J 3 bases; nucleotides not matched to a gene: 4. This CDR3 has 14 residues. DNA of the CDR3: TGTGCCAGCAGCACCTGGACAGGGGAAGAGACCCAGTACTTC. Its translation: CASSTWTGEETQYF.

The chain links TRBV20-1 to TRBJ2-5, with 10 bases lining up with TRBD2. V dropped 3 bases and J dropped 5; count of bases not matched to a gene: 15. The CDR3 runs to 17 residues. The germline gives CDR1 DFQATT, CDR2 SNEGSKA (reference sequence). CDR3 nucleotide sequence: TGCAGTGCTAGTAGTCTAGCGGGGGACGTGCCGGGGGAGACCCAGTACTTC. Translated, it gives CSASSLAGDVPGETQYF.

The chain uses TRBV6-6 and TRBJ1-1; 9 nucleotides align to TRBD1. V trimming: 4 bases; J trimming: 0 bases; junction bases outside the gene matches: 0. This CDR3 has 14 amino acids. Germline values: CDR1 MNHNY, CDR2 SVGAGI (reference sequence). The CDR3 DNA sequence: TGTGCCAGCAGTTGGGACAGGGTGAACACTGAAGCTTTCTTT. Protein product: CASSWDRVNTEAFF.

The chain employs TRBV28 and TRBJ1-6, with D unresolved. V was shortened by 5 bases and J by 3 bases, with 11 bases between the two germline ends. This CDR3 region has 15 residues. CDR1 is MDHEN, CDR2 SYDVKM, per germline. DNA for the CDR3: TGTGCCAGCAGTATCCCGACATTCTATAATTCACCCCTCCACTTT. Protein product: CASSIPTFYNSPLHF.

J is TRBJ1-6 and V is TRBV13; TRBD1 might be the D (6 bases). This CDR3 contains 15 residues. The germline V gene has CDR1 PRHDT and CDR2 FYEKMQ (reference sequence). The V end was cut by 0 bases, the J end by 4 bases, with 7 bases between. This CDR3 is CASSLGGTYNSPLHF. CDR3 nucleotides: TGTGCCAGCAGCTTAGGGGGGACATATAATTCACCCCTCCACTTT.

V gene TRBV6-1 combines with J gene TRBJ2-1, with 8 bases that match TRBD2. The ends lost 1 base at V and 8 bases at J; junction bases unmatched: 13. The CDR3 contains 17 residues. CDR1 and CDR2 from the germline V gene are MNHNS and SASEGT. The CDR3 protein is CASSEVERGTQGYEQFF. The DNA of the CDR3 is TGTGCCAGCAGTGAAGTGGAGCGGGGGACCCAGGGCTATGAGCAGTTCTTC.

There are a few counts of this clone. The chain employs TRBV7-9 and TRBJ2-7; a possible D gene is TRBD2 (6 bases). The CDR3 contains 14 residues. Trimming took off 4 bases at V and 5 bases at J, with 15 bases between the two ends. Germline-derived CDR1 and CDR2 are SEHNR and FQNEAQ (reference sequence). The CDR3 reads CASSSSGTLNEQYF. In nucleotides, the CDR3 is TGTGCCAGCAGCTCTTCCGGGACTCTGAACGAGCAGTACTTC.

J is TRBJ2-7 and V is TRBV2, with D tentatively TRBD1 (5 bases). V shed 7 bases and J shed 0 bases, with 16 bases lying between them. This CDR3 contains 15 residues. CDR1 and CDR2 from the germline V gene are SNHLY and FYNNEI. CDR3 in DNA: TGTGCCAGCAAGGGGTCGGCAGTCAGCTCCTACGAGCAGTACTTC. It specifies CASKGSAVSSYEQYF.

The CDR3 DNA is TGTGCCACCAGTGATCCCAGGGGCCAATCGGGGGGGCAGTACTTC. This encodes CATSDPRGQSGGQYF. The gene calls are TRBV24-1 and TRBJ2-7; D perhaps matches TRBD2 (7 bases). Germline CDR1 KGHDR, CDR2 SFDVKD. The CDR3 extends over 15 amino acids. The V end lost 3 bases, the J end lost 9 bases, and 20 bases lay between the germline ends.